Shown below are 14 T cell receptor beta chains from a single sample sequenced in a study of Ad26.COV2.S vaccination and SARS-CoV-2 variants. TCRdb's table, derived via immunoSEQ multiplex PCR, lists solely in-frame clones and lacks some. Of about 410,000 clones listed, around nine tenths are singletons. Treatment in this sample: 19 received Ad26.COV2.S at low or high dose, single or two shots; 5 received placebo; per-sample allocation not given. Day 63 after the first vaccine or placebo injection was the time point for sampling. The material sequenced was peripheral blood, taken in a trial of Ad26.COV2.S vaccine versus placebo. These receptors came from a person aged 18-60 years who received the Ad26.COV2.S COVID-19 vaccine or a placebo.

The count of this clone is one. The V gene is TRBV27, the J gene TRBJ1-2, with 7 bases matching TRBD1. The CDR3 totals 14 residues. Germline assignment: CDR1 MNHEY and CDR2 SMNVEV (reference sequence). V was pared by 3 bases and J by 9 bases, with 10 bases of the junction left unmatched. CDR3 protein: CASSFSGTVVRYTF. The CDR3, as DNA: TGTGCCAGCAGTTTCTCCGGGACAGTCGTGCGCTACACCTTC.

This clone was counted only a few times. The rearrangement links TRBV5-3 to TRBJ1-6; the D is unclear. TRBV5-3 is an open reading frame whose function is uncertain. The CDR3 has 16 amino acids. The ends were cut back, 4 bases at V and 4 bases at J, with 15 bases in the middle. For the CDR3, the DNA is TGTGCCAGAAGCCGGGGTGGTCAGGAGTATAATTCACCCCTCCACTTT. Protein sequence: CARSRGGQEYNSPLHF.

This clone was detected a few times. This chain uses TRBV6-5 with TRBJ1-5; D gene unclear. Germline values: CDR1 MNHEY, CDR2 SVGAGI. Trimming cost V 8 bases and J 7 bases, with 15 bases left between them. The CDR3 is 13 residues long. CDR3 sequence reads: CASSAGPTQPQHF. The CDR3 DNA reads TGTGCCAGCTCTGCCGGGCCTACCCAGCCCCAGCATTTT.

The V and J genes are TRBV19 and TRBJ1-1; tentatively, D is TRBD1 (5 bases). CDR3 length: 13 residues. Germline CDR1 and CDR2: LNHDA and SQIVND (reference sequence). With 5 bases removed from V and 6 bases from J, the gap between germline ends came to 13 bases. The CDR3 loop reads CASSPRPGAEAFF. The CDR3 DNA sequence: TGTGCCAGTAGTCCGAGGCCGGGGGCTGAAGCTTTCTTT.

The chain employs TRBV27 and TRBJ2-2; possible D gene TRBD2, 5 bases. Trimming removed 2 bases at V and 5 bases at J, with 15 bases between. This CDR3 spans 16 amino acids. The V gene's germline CDR1 is MNHEY and CDR2 SMNVEV (reference sequence). CDR3 nucleotides: TGTGCCAGCAGTTTAGTTGGTCTACGAGGGACCGGGGAGCTGTTTTTT. Translating gives CASSLVGLRGTGELFF.

The CDR3, as DNA: TGTGCCAGCAGCCCTGACTGGAGCACAGATACGCAGTATTTT. The encoded protein is CASSPDWSTDTQYF. The chain joins TRBV2 to TRBJ2-3, with D hard to call. CDR1 is SNHLY, CDR2 FYNNEI, per germline. This CDR3 contains 14 residues. V shed 6 bases and J shed 0 bases, with 10 bases lying between them. The whole variable domain, remainder taken from reference TRBV2 and TRBJ2-3, is EPEVTQTPSHQVTQMGQEVILRCVPISNHLYFYWYRQILGQKVEFLVSFYNNEISEKSEIFDDQFSVERPDGSNFTLKIRSTKLEDSAMYFCASSPDWSTDTQYFGPGTRLTVL.

The rearrangement uses TRBV2 and TRBJ2-7; perhaps D is TRBD1 or TRBD2 (5 bases each). CDR3 length: 11 residues. Per germline, CDR1 SNHLY and CDR2 FYNNEI. Here the CDR3 reads CASSEGRLLSV. The CDR3 region has the DNA TGTGCCAGCAGTGAGGGACGGCTACTCTCCGTC.

V is TRBV27 and J is TRBJ1-2; the D is unclear. The CDR3 spans 10 residues. Trimming took off 7 bases at V and 8 bases at J, with 8 bases between the two ends. The germline V gene encodes CDR1 MNHEY and CDR2 SMNVEV (reference sequence). The CDR3 here is CASIQRGYTF. The DNA of the CDR3 is TGTGCCAGCATCCAACGCGGCTACACCTTC.

The V gene is TRBV6-2 or TRBV6-3, the J gene TRBJ2-7; 8 nucleotides agree with TRBD1. V shed 2 bases and J 0 bases; nucleotides not matched to a gene: 3. This CDR3 contains 15 residues. Germline values: CDR1 MNHEY, CDR2 SVGEGT. The CDR3 sequence: CASSYAGGASYEQYF. As DNA, the CDR3 is TGTGCCAGCAGTTACGCAGGGGGCGCCTCCTACGAGCAGTACTTC.

The V call is TRBV27, the J call TRBJ2-6; TRBD2 matches at 8 bases. The CDR3 covers 18 residues. The J segment lost 0 bases and the V segment lost 4 bases, leaving 8 bases of the junction unmatched. Germline lookup yields CDR1 MNHEY and CDR2 SMNVEV (reference sequence). The CDR3 region has the DNA TGTGCCAGCAGTTCCCGGGGGGGGTTTCACTCTGGGGCCAACGTCCTGACTTTC. Its protein product is CASSSRGGFHSGANVLTF. Looking up the rest from reference TRBV27 and TRBJ2-6 gives the full variable domain: EAQVTQNPRYLITVTGKKLTVTCSQNMNHEYMSWYRQDPGLGLRQIYYSMNVEVTDKGDVPEGYKVSRKEKRNFPLILESPSPNQTSLYFCASSSRGGFHSGANVLTFGAGSRLTVL.

This sequence joins TRBV18 and TRBJ2-7; TRBD2 is a possible D gene (5 bases). Between the trimmed V and J ends, which lost 0 bases and 5 bases, there was a span of 17 bases. Per the germline V gene, CDR1 is KGHSH and CDR2 is LQKENI. The CDR3 spans 16 residues. The CDR3 DNA follows: TGTGCCAGCTCACCACCAAAGGGTCGGGGAATCGACGAGCAGTACTTC. It specifies CASSPPKGRGIDEQYF.

J is TRBJ1-2 and V is TRBV2; D unclear. This CDR3 comprises 14 residues. Trimming stripped 5 bases from V and 1 base from J, with 11 bases between. From germline, CDR1 is SNHLY and CDR2 FYNNEI. CDR3 loop: CASSPVGDNYGYTF. CDR3 nucleotide sequence: TGTGCCAGCAGTCCGGTAGGAGATAACTATGGCTACACCTTC.

This clone was counted a few times. The gene calls are TRBV7-9 and TRBJ1-1, with a tentative D call TRBD1 (5 bases). The V and J ends lost 3 bases and 4 bases respectively, with 9 bases between them. The CDR3 has 13 amino acids. CDR1 is SEHNR and CDR2 is FQNEAQ in the germline V gene (reference sequence). The CDR3 sequence is CASSLGVGTEAFF. CDR3 DNA: TGTGCCAGCAGCTTGGGGGTTGGCACTGAAGCTTTCTTT.

This clone was recorded once. The DNA of the CDR3 is TGTGCCAGCAGTGGACAGGGACAGGGGGGGGCTTTCTTT. As protein: CASSGQGQGGAFF. J is TRBJ1-1 and V is TRBV2; 11 bases are a match to TRBD1. Germline V gene data show CDR1 as SNHLY and CDR2 as FYNNEI. The ends lost 4 bases at V and 11 bases at J; junction bases unmatched: 6. The CDR3 spans 13 residues. Using reference TRBV2 and TRBJ1-1 for the parts outside the CDR3, the full variable domain is EPEVTQTPSHQVTQMGQEVILRCVPISNHLYFYWYRQILGQKVEFLVSFYNNEISEKSEIFDDQFSVERPDGSNFTLKIRSTKLEDSAMYFCASSGQGQGGAFFGQGTRLTVV.